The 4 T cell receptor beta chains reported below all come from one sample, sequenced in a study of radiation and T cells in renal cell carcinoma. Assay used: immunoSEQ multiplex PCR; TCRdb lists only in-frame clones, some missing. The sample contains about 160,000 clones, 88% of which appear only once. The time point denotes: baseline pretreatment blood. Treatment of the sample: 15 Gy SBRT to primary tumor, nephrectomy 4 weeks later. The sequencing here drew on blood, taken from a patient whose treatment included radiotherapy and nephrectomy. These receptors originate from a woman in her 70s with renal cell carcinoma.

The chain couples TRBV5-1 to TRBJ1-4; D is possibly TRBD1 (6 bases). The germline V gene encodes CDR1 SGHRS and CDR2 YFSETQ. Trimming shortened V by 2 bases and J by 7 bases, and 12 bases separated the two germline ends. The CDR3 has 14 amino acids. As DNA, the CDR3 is TGCGCCAGCAGCTTACAGGGTCGTAGTGAAAAACTGTTTTTT. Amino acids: CASSLQGRSEKLFF.

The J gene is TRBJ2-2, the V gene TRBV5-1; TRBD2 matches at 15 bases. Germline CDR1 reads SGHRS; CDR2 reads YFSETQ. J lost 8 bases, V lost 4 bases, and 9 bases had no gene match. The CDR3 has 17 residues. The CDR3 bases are TGCGCCAGCAGCCTCCGGACTAGCGGGGGGGCTGGTGGGGAGCTGTTTTTT. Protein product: CASSLRTSGGAGGELFF.

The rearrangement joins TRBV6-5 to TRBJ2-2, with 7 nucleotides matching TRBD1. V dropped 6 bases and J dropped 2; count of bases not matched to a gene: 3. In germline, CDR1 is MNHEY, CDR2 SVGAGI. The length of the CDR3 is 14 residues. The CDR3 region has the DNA TGTGCCAGCAGCCGGGACAGCAACACCGGGGAGCTGTTTTTT. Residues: CASSRDSNTGELFF.

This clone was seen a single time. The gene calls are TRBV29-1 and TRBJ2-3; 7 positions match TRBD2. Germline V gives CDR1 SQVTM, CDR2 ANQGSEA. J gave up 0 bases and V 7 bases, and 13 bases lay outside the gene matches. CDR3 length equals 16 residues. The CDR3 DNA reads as TGCAGCGCGACGGGAGGCGGGAGCTCTAGCACAGATACGCAGTATTTT. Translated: CSATGGGSSSTDTQYF.